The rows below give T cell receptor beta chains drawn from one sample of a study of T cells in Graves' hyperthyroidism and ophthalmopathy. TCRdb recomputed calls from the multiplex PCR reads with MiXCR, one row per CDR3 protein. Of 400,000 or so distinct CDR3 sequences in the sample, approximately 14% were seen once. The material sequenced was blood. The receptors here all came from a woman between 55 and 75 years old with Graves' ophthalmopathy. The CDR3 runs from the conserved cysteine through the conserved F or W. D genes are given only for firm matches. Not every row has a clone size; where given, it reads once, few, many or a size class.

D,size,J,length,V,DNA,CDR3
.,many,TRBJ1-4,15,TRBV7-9,TGTGCCAGCACCCGAGGGTGGGGGGCTGGTGAAAAACTGTTTTTT,CASTRGWGAGEKLFF
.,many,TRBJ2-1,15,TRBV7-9,TGTGCCAGCAGCTTCAGGGACTTCCTTGGGAATGAGCAGTTCTTC,CASSFRDFLGNEQFF
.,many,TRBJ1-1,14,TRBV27,TGTGCCAGCAGGCATTTAATAGGGGATACTGAAGCTTTCTTT,CASRHLIGDTEAFF
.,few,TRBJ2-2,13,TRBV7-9,TGTGCCAGCAGCTTCACAGGGTCCGGGGAGCTGTTTTTT,CASSFTGSGELFF
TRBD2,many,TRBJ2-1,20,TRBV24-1,TGTGCCACCAGTGATGACGAGACTAGCGGGAGGGAGAGCTCCTACAATGAGCAGTTCTTC,CATSDDETSGRESSYNEQFF
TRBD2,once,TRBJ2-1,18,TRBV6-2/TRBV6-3,TGTGTCAGCAGTTCCGGGACTAGTAGCTCGAGCTCCTACAATGAGCAGTTCTTC,CVSSSGTSSSSSYNEQFF
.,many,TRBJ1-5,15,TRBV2,TGTGCCAGCAGTGTATCCAGGGTAAGCAATCAGCCCCAGCATTTT,CASSVSRVSNQPQHF
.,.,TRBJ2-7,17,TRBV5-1,TGCGCCAGCAGCTTGGCCGGCCGATCGCGGAAGGGGTACGAGCAGTACTTC,CASSLAGRSRKGYEQYF
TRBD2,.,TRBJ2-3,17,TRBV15,TGTGCCACCAGCGATAAGACTAGCGGGAGGGGCACAGATACGCAGTATTTT,CATSDKTSGRGTDTQYF
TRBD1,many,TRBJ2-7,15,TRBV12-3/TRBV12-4,TGTGCCAGCAGCCTTTCCCGGGACAGGGGAAACGAGCAGTACTTC,CASSLSRDRGNEQYF
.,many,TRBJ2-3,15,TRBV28,TGTGCCAGCAGCTGGAAGGGCTACCGCACAGATACGCAGTATTTT,CASSWKGYRTDTQYF
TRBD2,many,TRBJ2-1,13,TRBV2,TGTGCCGGGACTAGCAGGATTTACAATGAGCAGTTCTTC,CAGTSRIYNEQFF
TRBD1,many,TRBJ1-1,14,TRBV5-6,TGTGCCAGCAGCCGTGGGACAGGGGGCGCACAGGCTTTCTTT,CASSRGTGGAQAFF
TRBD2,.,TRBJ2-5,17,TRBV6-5,TGTGCCAGCAGTTCCGGGATAGCGGGAGGGGCCCAAGAGACCCAGTACTTC,CASSSGIAGGAQETQYF
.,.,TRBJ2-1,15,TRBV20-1,TGCAGTGCTAGCCGGGGGCGCAGCTCCTACAATGAGCAGTTCTTC,CSASRGRSSYNEQFF
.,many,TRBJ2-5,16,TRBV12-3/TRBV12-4,TGTGCCAGCAGTCACCGGGACTCCCTAAGGAGGGAGACCCAGTACTTC,CASSHRDSLRRETQYF
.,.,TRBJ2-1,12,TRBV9,TGTGCCAGCAGCGGGGCATGGGGTGAGCAGTTCTTC,CASSGAWGEQFF
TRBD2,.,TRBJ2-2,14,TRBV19,TGTGCCAGTAGCGGACTAGCGGACACCGGGGAGCTGTTTTTT,CASSGLADTGELFF
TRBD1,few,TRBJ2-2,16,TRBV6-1,TGTGCCAGCAGTGTTTGGGACAGGGAAACCACCGGGGAGCTGTTTTTT,CASSVWDRETTGELFF
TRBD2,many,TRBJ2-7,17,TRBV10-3,TGTGCCATCAGTGAGTCGGGACTAGCGGGAGGGACCTACGAGCAGTACTTC,CAISESGLAGGTYEQYF
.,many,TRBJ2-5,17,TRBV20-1,TGCAGTGCTAGCCCGATGGGTAGCGGACCCGTTGGGGAGACCCAGTACTTC,CSASPMGSGPVGETQYF
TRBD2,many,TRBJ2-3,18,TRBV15,TGTGCCACCAGCAGAGATCGCCGGCCTAGCGGTGCCACAGATACGCAGTATTTT,CATSRDRRPSGATDTQYF
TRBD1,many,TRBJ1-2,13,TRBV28,TGTGCCAGCAGAACACAGGGGGCAGGAGGCTACACCTTC,CASRTQGAGGYTF
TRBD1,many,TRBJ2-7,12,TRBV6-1,TGTGCCAGCGGGGACAGGTGGTACGAGCAGTACTTC,CASGDRWYEQYF
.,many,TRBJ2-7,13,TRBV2,TGTGCCAGCAGTGAAGGGTCAGGGGCCGAGCAGTACTTC,CASSEGSGAEQYF
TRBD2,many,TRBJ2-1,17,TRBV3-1,TGTGCCAGCAGCCTCCAGCCACTAGCGGGAGGATACAATGAGCAGTTCTTC,CASSLQPLAGGYNEQFF
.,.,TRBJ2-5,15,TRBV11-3,TGTGCCAGCAGCTTAGGGGGCACGAAACAAGAGACCCAGTACTTC,CASSLGGTKQETQYF
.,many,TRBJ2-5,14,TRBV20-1,TGCAGTGCTAGAGCCAGGAGGGGAGTAGAGACCCAGTACTTC,CSARARRGVETQYF
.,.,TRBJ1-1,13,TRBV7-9,TGTGCCAGCAACCGGAACACGAGCACTAAAGCTTTCTTT,CASNRNTSTKAFF